Each of the 6 T cell receptor beta chains below was sequenced from the same sample in a study of blood T cell repertoires in COVID-19. Here immunoSEQ multiplex PCR was the method, and the copy in TCRdb shows in-frame clones only, minus some. Altogether roughly 30,000 clones are present, roughly 90% being singletons, with the ten largest covering less than 3%. The sequenced material came from peripheral blood. The receptor set was obtained from a human donor in a cohort sampled during active COVID-19.

This rearrangement joins TRBV18 to TRBJ2-7; 9 bases are shared with TRBD1. This CDR3 contains 15 residues. Trimming at V came to 0 bases and at J to 6 bases, leaving 6 bases not matched to a gene. From germline, CDR1 is KGHSH and CDR2 LQKENI. In DNA, the CDR3 is TGTGCCAGCTCACCACCCGGGACAGGGTTCGGCGAGCAGTACTTC. Translated: CASSPPGTGFGEQYF.

The chain couples TRBV24-1 to TRBJ2-2, with a tentative D call TRBD2 (5 bases). The CDR3 totals 14 residues. Trimming shortened V by 4 bases and J by 5 bases, and 10 bases separated the two germline ends. Per germline, CDR1 KGHDR and CDR2 SFDVKD. CDR3 sequence reads: CATSDPGGTGELFF. CDR3 nucleotides: TGTGCCACCAGTGACCCAGGAGGTACCGGGGAGCTGTTTTTT.

V and J are TRBV7-6 and TRBJ2-7; D is unclear. Germline assignment: CDR1 SGHVS and CDR2 FNYEAQ. There are 11 residues in the CDR3. V shed 4 bases and J shed 2 bases, with 3 bases lying between them. The CDR3 sequence is CASSSTYEQYF. The CDR3 nucleotides are TGTGCCAGCAGCTCCACCTACGAGCAGTACTTC.

This rearrangement joins TRBV7-9 to TRBJ2-1, with D perhaps matching TRBD2 (5 bases). CDR1 is SEHNR and CDR2 is FQNEAQ in the germline V gene (reference sequence). This CDR3 comprises 14 residues. V lost 3 bases and J 6 bases, leaving 12 bases between the germline ends. This CDR3 reads CASSFAGSPNEQFF. The CDR3 coding sequence is TGTGCCAGCAGCTTCGCGGGCAGCCCCAATGAGCAGTTCTTC. Drawing the rest from reference TRBV7-9 and TRBJ2-1, the complete variable domain is DTGVSQNPRHKITKRGQNVTFRCDPISEHNRLYWYRQTLGQGPEFLTYFQNEAQLEKSRLLSDRFSAERPKGSFSTLEIQRTEQGDSAMYLCASSFAGSPNEQFFGPGTRLTVL.

This clone was observed a handful of times. The rearrangement joins TRBV5-8 to TRBJ2-7; the D is unclear. V was cut by 2 bases and J by 1 base, with 4 bases left in between. Germline V gene data show CDR1 as SGHTS and CDR2 as YDEGEE. This CDR3 region has 12 residues. CDR3: CASSFQSYEQYF. The CDR3 DNA is TGTGCCAGCAGCTTCCAGTCCTACGAGCAGTACTTC.

The V and J genes are TRBV12-3 or TRBV12-4 and TRBJ2-5, with unresolved D. Trimming took 3 bases from V and 2 from J, leaving 7 bases between them. The CDR3 extends over 13 amino acids. The CDR3 loop is CASSFSDQETQYF. The CDR3 nucleotides read TGTGCCAGCAGTTTTTCAGATCAAGAGACCCAGTACTTC.